The 30 T cell receptor beta chains reported below all come from one sample, sequenced in a study of spatial heterogeneity in lung cancer. Time point denoted: sample taken at primary tumor resection. TCRdb re-derived calls from the 5' RACE reads in MiXCR, one entry per CDR3 protein. The sample yields 60,000 to 90,000 distinct CDR3 sequences, 8% seen once. The sample here was PBMCs, taken at surgery. These receptors came from a male donor with early-stage non-small cell lung cancer.

The chain has TRBV6-2 or TRBV6-3 and TRBJ2-3; D not resolved. CDR1 is MNHEY, CDR2 SVGEGT, per germline. CDR3 length: 13 residues. V lost 6 bases and J lost 2, with 9 bases in between. The DNA of the CDR3 is TGTGCCAGCAGCCCTCTAACCACAGATACGCAGTATTTT. It specifies CASSPLTTDTQYF.

This clonotype was found a few times. The V call is TRBV2, the J call TRBJ2-7, with a tentative D call TRBD2 (6 bases). The CDR3 length is 13 residues. The germline V gene has CDR1 SNHLY and CDR2 FYNNEI. V was trimmed by 5 bases and J by 4 bases, leaving 12 bases between them. In DNA, the CDR3 is TGTGCCAGCAGTACCGGGACTCCTTACGAGCAGTACTTC. This codes for CASSTGTPYEQYF.

This clonotype was counted many times. The chain is built from TRBV27 and TRBJ2-2, with 10 bases aligning to TRBD1. The CDR3 extends over 17 amino acids. Germline V CDR1 and CDR2: MNHEY, SMNVEV (reference sequence). The junction had 12 bases not matched to a gene; V was cut back by 10 bases and J by 1 base. The CDR3, as DNA: TGTGCCATCCTCCAGCTTGGGACAGGGGAGAACACCGGGGAGCTGTTTTTT. Translation: CAILQLGTGENTGELFF.

This clonotype has more than one count but fewer than ten. The chain uses TRBV6-1 and TRBJ2-7; 7 bases line up with TRBD2. CDR1 is MNHNS, CDR2 SASEGT, per germline. The CDR3 sequence is 16 residues long. J gave up 1 base and V 5 bases, and 11 bases lay outside the gene matches. This chain's CDR3 is CASSLARVAGSYEQYF. In DNA, the CDR3 is TGTGCCAGCAGTCTCGCGAGGGTAGCGGGTTCCTACGAGCAGTACTTC.

This clonotype appeared many times. The rearrangement links TRBV3-1 to TRBJ2-3; 8 bases line up with TRBD2. Germline-derived CDR1 and CDR2 are LGHDT and YNNKEL (reference sequence). Germline trimming cut 4 bases from V and 2 bases from J; bases unmatched to any gene: 11. CDR3 size: 17 residues. CDR3: CASSPPYSGAATDTQYF. CDR3 nucleotides: TGTGCCAGCAGCCCACCCTATAGCGGGGCAGCCACAGATACGCAGTATTTT.

Details on this clonotype: This clone may be a read error of a much larger clone one base away. The rearrangement links TRBV7-9 to TRBJ2-1; 10 bases line up with TRBD2. The CDR3 covers 14 residues. V shed 2 bases, J shed 5 bases, and the junction held 0 bases outside the gene matches. Germline lookup yields CDR1 SEHNR and CDR2 FQNEAQ (reference sequence). For the CDR3, the DNA is TGTGCCAGCAGCTTACTAGCGGGGGACAATGAGCAGTTCTTC. It specifies CASSLLAGDNEQFF.

There are many counts of this clonotype. A junction boundary mismatches the germline segment, possibly from a read error. V and J are TRBV29-1 and TRBJ2-5, with TRBD1 matching over 7 bases. The CDR3 extends over 13 amino acids. CDR1 SQVTM and CDR2 ANQGSEA come from the germline V gene. CDR3 amino acids: CSAEQGMVETQYF. DNA of the CDR3: TGCAGCGCTGAACAGGGGATGGTTGAGACCCAGTACTTC.

This clonotype was found many times. The chain couples TRBV4-2 to TRBJ2-5, with D uncertain. The CDR3 is made up of 15 amino acids. The germline CDR1 and CDR2 sequences are LGHNA and YNFKEQ. Trimming pared 0 bases from V and 1 base from J, leaving 9 bases between. The CDR3 coding sequence is TGTGCCAGCAGCCAAGATTCGGGCTTCCAAGAGACCCAGTACTTC. Residues: CASSQDSGFQETQYF.

At least ten counts were recorded for this clonotype. The V and J genes are TRBV3-1 and TRBJ1-5, with D maybe TRBD1 (6 bases). The V gene's germline CDR1 is LGHDT and CDR2 YNNKEL (reference sequence). V gave up 4 bases and J gave up 7 bases, with 14 bases separating them. The CDR3 length is 14 residues. The DNA for the CDR3 is TGTGCCAGCAGCCCCAGGGGAGGGGAACAGCCCCAGCATTTT. Its protein product is CASSPRGGEQPQHF.

This clonotype has a count of ten or more. The gene calls are TRBV7-9 and TRBJ2-1; perhaps TRBD1 as D (6 bases). Germline assignment: CDR1 SEHNR and CDR2 FQNEAQ (reference sequence). Deletions cut 5 bases from V and 1 base from J, with 27 bases between. This CDR3 contains 20 residues. CDR3: CASSADRISTLVESYNEQFF. DNA of the CDR3: TGTGCCAGCAGCGCGGACAGAATCAGCACTCTGGTGGAGTCCTACAATGAGCAGTTCTTC. Variable domain in full (rest from reference TRBV7-9 and TRBJ2-1): DTGVSQNPRHKITKRGQNVTFRCDPISEHNRLYWYRQTLGQGPEFLTYFQNEAQLEKSRLLSDRFSAERPKGSFSTLEIQRTEQGDSAMYLCASSADRISTLVESYNEQFFGPGTRLTVL.

There are many counts of this clonotype. The chain links TRBV7-9 to TRBJ2-7; D gene ambiguous. The CDR3 is made up of 12 amino acids. Germline V CDR1 and CDR2: SEHNR, FQNEAQ (reference sequence). V was clipped by 6 bases and J by 6 bases, with 12 bases between them. CDR3 sequence reads: CASSGQLGEQYF. The CDR3 nucleotides are TGTGCCAGCAGTGGGCAACTCGGCGAGCAGTACTTC.

This clonotype was observed at least ten times. The rearrangement uses TRBV7-2 and TRBJ2-1; D unresolved. Germline V lookup: CDR1 SGHTA, CDR2 FQGNSA. The germline V and J ends were trimmed by 1 base and 2 bases, with 9 bases remaining between them. CDR3 size: 15 residues. The CDR3 is CASSLGLLAYNEQFF. In nucleotides, the CDR3 is TGTGCCAGCAGCTTAGGACTTCTTGCCTACAATGAGCAGTTCTTC.

The sample holds a few counts of this clonotype. This sequence joins TRBV6-1 and TRBJ1-2, with D unresolved. CDR3 length: 11 amino acids. Germline V CDR1 and CDR2: MNHNS, SASEGT. Trimming removed 7 bases from V and 8 bases from J, with 11 bases in between. The CDR3 coding sequence is TGTGCCAGCAAGATCCATCAGGGCTACACCTTC. This gives the protein CASKIHQGYTF.

This clonotype occurred once. This may come from a read error, since a much larger clone is one base off. The rearrangement joins TRBV11-1 to TRBJ2-5; D not resolved. The V end was cut by 1 base, the J end by 5 bases, with 5 bases between. CDR1 is SGHAT, CDR2 FQDESV, per germline (reference sequence). CDR3 size: 12 residues. The CDR3 protein is CASSLEGETQYF. In DNA form, the CDR3 reads TGTGCCAGCAGCTTAGAAGGGGAGACCCAGTACTTC.

The chain combines TRBV2 with TRBJ2-7; 12 bases are shared with TRBD2. The CDR3 consists of 16 residues. CDR1 and CDR2 from the germline V gene are SNHLY and FYNNEI. The J segment lost 1 base and the V segment lost 6 bases, leaving 7 bases of the junction unmatched. CDR3 residues: CASRMTSGSPSYEQYF. The CDR3 nucleotides are TGTGCCAGCAGAATGACTAGCGGGAGCCCTTCCTACGAGCAGTACTTC.

There are a few counts of this clonotype. The chain uses TRBV29-1 and TRBJ1-1; 7 nucleotides align to TRBD1. The CDR3 runs to 16 residues. V gave up 4 bases and J gave up 7 bases; unmatched junction bases: 18. Germline lookup yields CDR1 SQVTM and CDR2 ANQGSEA. The CDR3 region has the DNA TGCAGCGTTGTCAGTTATGGGGACAGCCACCCCTATGAAGCTTTCTTT. Translated, it gives CSVVSYGDSHPYEAFF.

The rearrangement joins TRBV12-3 or TRBV12-4 to TRBJ2-2; D uncertain. The CDR3 has 15 amino acids. Trimming removed 4 bases from V and 0 bases from J, with 9 bases in between. CDR3 sequence reads: CASSSQMPNTGELFF. In DNA form, the CDR3 reads TGTGCCAGCAGTTCACAGATGCCGAACACCGGGGAGCTGTTTTTT.

CDR3: CSSWTGDTNSPLHF. The CDR3, as DNA: TGCAGTTCCTGGACAGGGGACACTAATTCACCCCTCCACTTT. The rearrangement links TRBV20-1 to TRBJ1-6, with 9 bases that match TRBD1. Germline lookup yields CDR1 DFQATT and CDR2 SNEGSKA (reference sequence). This CDR3 is 14 amino acids long. V lost 8 bases, J lost 6 bases, and 8 bases stayed unmatched.

There are many counts of this clonotype. The rearrangement joins TRBV27 to TRBJ2-1, with D possibly being TRBD1 (6 bases). Looked up from germline, CDR1 is MNHEY and CDR2 is SMNVEV (reference sequence). The CDR3 contains 11 residues. The V and J ends lost 3 bases and 11 bases respectively, with 8 bases between them. CDR3 DNA sequence: TGTGCCAGCAGTTTGGGGGACAAGCAGTTCTTC. Its translation: CASSLGDKQFF.

This clonotype came up a few times. V gene TRBV6-6 combines with J gene TRBJ2-2, with D uncertain. Looked up from germline, CDR1 is MNHNY and CDR2 is SVGAGI (reference sequence). With 6 bases removed from V and 2 bases from J, the gap between germline ends came to 4 bases. The length of the CDR3 is 12 residues. The CDR3 sequence: CASSPNTGELFF. For the CDR3, the DNA is TGTGCCAGCAGCCCCAACACCGGGGAGCTGTTTTTT.

The chain carries TRBV7-6 and TRBJ1-2; perhaps TRBD1 as D (5 bases). V lost 3 bases, J lost 6 bases, and 14 bases lay in between. The CDR3 consists of 14 residues. CDR1 SGHVS and CDR2 FNYEAQ come from the germline V gene. The CDR3 here is CASSFGRGSNGYTF. For the CDR3, the DNA is TGTGCCAGCAGCTTTGGCCGGGGGTCCAATGGCTACACCTTC.

The chain carries TRBV19 and TRBJ1-5; D is possibly TRBD1 (6 bases). CDR3 length: 14 residues. Trimming removed 6 bases from V and 0 bases from J, with 9 bases in between. The germline gives CDR1 LNHDA, CDR2 SQIVND (reference sequence). As DNA, the CDR3 is TGTGCCAGTAGGGGACAATATAGCAATCAGCCCCAGCATTTT. It codes for CASRGQYSNQPQHF.

This clonotype was seen a handful of times. The V and J genes are TRBV24-1 and TRBJ2-1; D is undetermined. Between the trimmed V and J ends, which lost 3 bases and 5 bases, there was a span of 16 bases. CDR1 and CDR2 from the germline V gene are KGHDR and SFDVKD. The CDR3 loop spans 16 amino acids. The CDR3 region is CATSDPRSAHNNEQFF. The DNA for the CDR3 is TGTGCCACCAGTGATCCCCGTTCCGCCCATAACAATGAGCAGTTCTTC.

The V and J genes are TRBV7-9 and TRBJ2-3; a weak D match, TRBD2 (5 bases). This CDR3 has 16 amino acids. In germline, CDR1 is SEHNR, CDR2 FQNEAQ (reference sequence). V was shortened by 0 bases and J by 2 bases, with 12 bases between the two germline ends. DNA of the CDR3: TGTGCCAGCAGCTTAGCCGGCGGGCTGGACACAGATACGCAGTATTTT. Amino acid sequence: CASSLAGGLDTDTQYF.

A few counts support this clonotype. The genes are TRBV24-1 and TRBJ1-5; tentative D call: TRBD1 (6 bases). In germline, CDR1 is KGHDR, CDR2 SFDVKD. The V gene lost 1 base and the J gene lost 4 bases, with 19 bases spanning the gap. CDR3 size: 18 residues. The CDR3 region has the DNA TGTGCCACCAGTGATTTAGGGAGCCGGGGGGCGCAGAATCAGCCCCAGCATTTT. Translating gives CATSDLGSRGAQNQPQHF.

The chain employs TRBV9 and TRBJ2-1; 11 bases are a match to TRBD2. V shed 3 bases and J 7 bases; nucleotides not matched to a gene: 9. CDR1 and CDR2 (germline): SGDLS, YYNGEE. The CDR3 covers 16 residues. CDR3 residues: CASSATGTSGENEQFF. CDR3 bases: TGTGCCAGCAGCGCCACCGGGACTAGCGGAGAGAATGAGCAGTTCTTC.

In this sample, this clonotype turned up a few times. The V and J genes are TRBV5-1 and TRBJ2-7; D perhaps matches TRBD2 (6 bases). Germline values: CDR1 SGHRS, CDR2 YFSETQ. CDR3 length equals 13 residues. V lost 0 bases to trimming and J lost 7 bases, with 11 bases between them. CDR3 amino acids: CASSLELAREQYF. CDR3 nucleotides: TGCGCCAGCAGCTTGGAACTAGCAAGGGAGCAGTACTTC.

This clonotype was found a few times. The chain combines TRBV10-2 with TRBJ1-5, with D uncertain. The germline V and J ends were trimmed by 11 bases and 4 bases, with 9 bases remaining between them. The CDR3 loop spans 11 amino acids. Germline V CDR1 and CDR2: WSHSY, SAAADI. CDR3 nucleotide sequence: TGCGCCGGGCGGGTTAATCAGCCCCAGCATTTT. Amino acids: CAGRVNQPQHF.

Remarks on this clonotype: This may be a read error, as it is one base from a much larger clone. The conserved phenylalanine or tryptophan normally closing the CDR3 is absent here, so this likely arose from a read error. The chain joins TRBV5-1 to TRBJ2-3; possibly TRBD2 for D (6 bases). Germline lookup yields CDR1 SGHRS and CDR2 YFSETQ. V was shortened by 2 bases and J by 0 bases, with 13 bases between the two germline ends. This CDR3 has 16 amino acids. The CDR3 loop reads CASSLLGLASTDTQYL. The CDR3 DNA reads TGCGCCAGCAGCTTACTGGGACTCGCTAGCACAGATACGCAGTATCTT.

This clonotype was seen many times. This rearrangement joins TRBV29-1 to TRBJ2-3; TRBD2 is a possible D gene (6 bases). The CDR3 consists of 14 residues. Germline V gene lookup returns CDR1 SQVTM and CDR2 ANQGSEA. The ends were cut back, 3 bases at V and 0 bases at J, with 10 bases in the middle. The CDR3 region is CSVDGRGSTDTQYF. DNA of the CDR3: TGCAGCGTTGACGGGAGAGGAAGCACAGATACGCAGTATTTT.